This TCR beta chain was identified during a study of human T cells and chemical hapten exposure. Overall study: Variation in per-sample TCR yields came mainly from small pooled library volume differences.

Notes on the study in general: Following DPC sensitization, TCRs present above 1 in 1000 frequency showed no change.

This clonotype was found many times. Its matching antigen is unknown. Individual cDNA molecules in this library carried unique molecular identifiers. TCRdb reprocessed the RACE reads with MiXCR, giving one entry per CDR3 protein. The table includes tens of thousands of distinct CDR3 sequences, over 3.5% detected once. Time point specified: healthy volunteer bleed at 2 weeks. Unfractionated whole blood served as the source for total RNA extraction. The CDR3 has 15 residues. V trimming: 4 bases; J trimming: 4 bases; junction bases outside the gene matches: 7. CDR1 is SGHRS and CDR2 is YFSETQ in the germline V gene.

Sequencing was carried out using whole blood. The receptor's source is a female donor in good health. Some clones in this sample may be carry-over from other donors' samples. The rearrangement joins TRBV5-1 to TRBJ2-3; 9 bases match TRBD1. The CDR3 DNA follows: TGCGCCAGCAGCCCCGGACAGGGGACATCAGATACGCAGTATTTT. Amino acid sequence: CASSPGQGTSDTQYF.